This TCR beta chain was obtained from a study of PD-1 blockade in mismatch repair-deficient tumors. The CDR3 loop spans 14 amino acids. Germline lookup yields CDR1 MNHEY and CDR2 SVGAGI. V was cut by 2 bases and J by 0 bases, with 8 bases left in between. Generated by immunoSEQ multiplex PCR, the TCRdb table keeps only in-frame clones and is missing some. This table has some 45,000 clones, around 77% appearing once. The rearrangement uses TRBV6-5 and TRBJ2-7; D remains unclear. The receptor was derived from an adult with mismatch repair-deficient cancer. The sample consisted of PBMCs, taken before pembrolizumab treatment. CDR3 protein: CASSYGPSSYEQYF. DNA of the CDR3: TGTGCCAGCAGTTACGGACCCAGCTCCTACGAGCAGTACTTC.